This TCR beta chain was captured in a study of identical twins. CDR3 length: 12 amino acids. From germline, CDR1 is LGHNA and CDR2 YNFKEQ. The V end lost 3 bases, the J end lost 5 bases, and 5 bases lay between the germline ends. Only a few counts were recorded for this clonotype. cDNA molecules carried unique molecular identifiers, and template switching added a universal primer site. TCRdb redid the calling of the 5' RACE reads with MiXCR, one entry per CDR3 protein. The sample shows approximately 240,000 distinct CDR3 sequences, around an eighth of them seen only once. Everyone who gave samples was a healthy Caucasian.

Input material: memory (CD45RO+) T cells sorted from blood. V is TRBV4-2 and J is TRBJ2-1; D gene uncertain. This receptor was obtained from a woman between 18 and 30 years old in good health. CDR3 in DNA: TGTGCCAGCAGCCACGAAAACAATGAGCAGTTCTTC. Encoded protein: CASSHENNEQFF.